One T cell receptor beta chain is described in this entry. TCRdb reprocessed the RACE reads with MiXCR, giving one entry per CDR3 protein. This sample yields about 170,000 distinct CDR3 sequences, of which 25% to 35% are seen a single time; roughly 2.2% belongs to the top ten. This entry comes from a study of human T cells and chemical hapten exposure. This sample's time point: patch test 3, about 24 weeks after DPC sensitization. Treatment indicated: therapeutic diphenylcyclopropenone sensitization with weekly scalp DPC. Prior to each patch test being applied, blood was drawn. CDR1 and CDR2 (germline): LGHDT, YNNKEL (reference sequence). This CDR3 has 15 residues. V dropped 4 bases and J dropped 7 bases, with 16 bases sitting between them.

The material was whole blood, obtained in connection with sensitization to the hapten diphenylcyclopropenone (DPC). The sequence was collected from a woman aged 18 to 35 with alopecia areata. Some clones in this sample may be carry-over from other donors' samples. The rearrangement links TRBV3-1 to TRBJ1-4; D gene uncertain. The CDR3 region is CASSPVGGVSEKLFF. The CDR3 nucleotides read TGTGCCAGCAGCCCCGTAGGCGGGGTTTCTGAAAAACTGTTTTTT.